Listed below are T cell receptor beta chains from one sample, sequenced in a study of CD8+ T cells in alopecia areata. Measured with immunoSEQ multiplex PCR; TCRdb has only the in-frame clones, and not every one. The sample includes roughly 150,000 clones, 87% of them seen just once. The specimen comprised CD8+ T cells sorted from blood, sampled at week 0. The receptors were gathered from a human donor with alopecia areata. The CDR3 runs from the conserved cysteine through the conserved F or W. Fields, in order: J gene, clone size, V gene, D gene, CDR3 DNA, CDR3 protein. A D gene is named only where the DNA matches it firmly. Where a row states a size, it is once, few, many or the class of an expanded clone; other rows omit it.

j_call: TRBJ2-1; clone_size: -; v_call: TRBV7-6; d_call: TRBD2; cdr3_nt: TGTGCCAGCAGCAAACTAGCGGGCCCGAACCCAAGCTCCTACAATGAGCAGTTCTTC; cdr3_aa: CASSKLAGPNPSSYNEQFF
j_call: TRBJ2-7; clone_size: -; v_call: TRBV27; d_call: -; cdr3_nt: TGTGCCAGCCGGACGACCACCTACGAGCAGTACTTC; cdr3_aa: CASRTTTYEQYF
j_call: TRBJ2-1; clone_size: -; v_call: TRBV5-1; d_call: -; cdr3_nt: TGCGCCAGCAGCTTGTATGGGTACAATGAGCAGTTCTTC; cdr3_aa: CASSLYGYNEQFF
j_call: TRBJ1-1; clone_size: -; v_call: TRBV27; d_call: -; cdr3_nt: TGTGCCAGCAGCTCCATGGGTGAAGCTTTCTTT; cdr3_aa: CASSSMGEAFF
j_call: TRBJ2-7; clone_size: -; v_call: TRBV5-5; d_call: -; cdr3_nt: TGTGCCAGCAGCTTGGTTGCAGCTCTCTCCTACGAGCAGTACTTC; cdr3_aa: CASSLVAALSYEQYF
j_call: TRBJ2-7; clone_size: -; v_call: TRBV29-1; d_call: -; cdr3_nt: TGCAGCGTTGCAGACAGACTCTACGAGCAGTACTTC; cdr3_aa: CSVADRLYEQYF
j_call: TRBJ1-2; clone_size: -; v_call: TRBV6-6; d_call: TRBD1; cdr3_nt: TGTGCCAGCACCGTGGGGGGACAGGGGGCCTATGGCTACACCTTC; cdr3_aa: CASTVGGQGAYGYTF
j_call: TRBJ2-3; clone_size: -; v_call: TRBV11-1; d_call: TRBD2; cdr3_nt: TGTGCCAGCAGCTTAGGGGCTAGCGGGACCCGGGCCACAGATACGCAGTATTTT; cdr3_aa: CASSLGASGTRATDTQYF
j_call: TRBJ2-2; clone_size: -; v_call: TRBV10-1; d_call: -; cdr3_nt: TGCGCCAGCAGTCGAGACAGCGCGAACACCGGGGAGCTGTTTTTT; cdr3_aa: CASSRDSANTGELFF
j_call: TRBJ1-1; clone_size: -; v_call: TRBV13; d_call: TRBD1; cdr3_nt: TGTGCCAGCAGTCCTACAGGGGGAACTGAAGCTTTCTTT; cdr3_aa: CASSPTGGTEAFF
j_call: TRBJ2-7; clone_size: -; v_call: TRBV6-5; d_call: -; cdr3_nt: TGTGCCAGCAGCCCCGGCGGCTCCTACGAGCAGTACTTC; cdr3_aa: CASSPGGSYEQYF
j_call: TRBJ1-4; clone_size: few; v_call: TRBV7-6; d_call: -; cdr3_nt: TGTGCCAGCAGCCTCGGGCCCCGTTTGAATGAAAAACTGTTTTTT; cdr3_aa: CASSLGPRLNEKLFF
j_call: TRBJ2-7; clone_size: -; v_call: TRBV2; d_call: TRBD2; cdr3_nt: TGTGCCAGCAGAGGATCTAGCGGGGGTCTTTACGAGCAGTACTTC; cdr3_aa: CASRGSSGGLYEQYF
j_call: TRBJ2-1; clone_size: -; v_call: TRBV7-9; d_call: -; cdr3_nt: TGTGCCAGCAGCCCATTTACTAATTACAATGAGCAGTTCTTC; cdr3_aa: CASSPFTNYNEQFF
j_call: TRBJ2-3; clone_size: -; v_call: TRBV4-1; d_call: TRBD2; cdr3_nt: TGCGCCAGCAGCTCAACTCGACTAGCGGGGTACACAGATACGCAGTATTTT; cdr3_aa: CASSSTRLAGYTDTQYF